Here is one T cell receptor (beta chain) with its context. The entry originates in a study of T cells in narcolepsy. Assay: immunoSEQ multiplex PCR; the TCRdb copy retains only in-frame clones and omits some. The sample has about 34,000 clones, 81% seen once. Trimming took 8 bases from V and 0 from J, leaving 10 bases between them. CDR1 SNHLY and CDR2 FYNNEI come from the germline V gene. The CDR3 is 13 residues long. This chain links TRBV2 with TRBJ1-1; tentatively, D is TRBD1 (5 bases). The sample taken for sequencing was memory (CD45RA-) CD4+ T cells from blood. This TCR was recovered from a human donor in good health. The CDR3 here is CASRGRVNTEAFF. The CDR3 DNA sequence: TGTGCCAGCCGGGGCAGGGTGAACACTGAAGCTTTCTTT.